The sequence of this TCR beta chain was determined in a study of Graves' ophthalmopathy and Graves' hyperthyroidism. Per germline, CDR1 KGHDR and CDR2 SFDVKD. V was shortened by 7 bases and J by 1 base, with 9 bases between the two germline ends. This CDR3 has 13 residues. RNA transcripts provided the template for amplifying TCR beta CDR3 regions. Second-round multiplex PCR followed a first-round RT-PCR using HTBI primers. TCRdb called the multiplex PCR reads again in MiXCR, with one record for every CDR3 protein. The sample gives over a million distinct CDR3 sequences, less than 45% of which show up once; around 10% is in the top ten. This clonotype was counted many times. Other autoimmune diseases, uncontrolled infections, pregnancy and lactation each led to patient exclusion. Diagnosis relied on clinical symptoms, serum thyroxine, TRAb, thyroid ultrasound and orbital computed tomography.

The clonotype originates from an adult man with Graves' hyperthyroidism. The chain employs TRBV24-1 and TRBJ1-1; D might be TRBD1 (6 bases). The material sequenced was peripheral blood or thyroid tissue (not recorded which). CDR3 in amino acids: CATREGGNTEAFF. CDR3 in DNA: TGTGCCACCAGGGAAGGGGGGAACACTGAAGCTTTCTTT.